This T cell receptor beta chain was obtained from a study of T-cell reconstitution after alpha-beta-depleted transplantation in children (dated by TCRdb to the mid-2010s). Broadly, across the study: Using TCR repertoire profiling, the study followed T-cell immune reconstitution in a quantitative way in children after TCRalphabeta/CD19-depleted allogeneic hematopoietic cell transplantation. Points the paper makes about the study in general: The apparently early recovery of alphabetaT-cell counts about two months after transplant reportedly depended on only several hundred rapidly expanded clones that came from non-depleted graft cells. Hyperexpanded clone frequencies declined over subsequent months; after one year, T-cell counts and TCRbeta diversity were mostly attributed to newly produced T cells. In some patients, the high TCRbeta diversity seen at day 60 was put down to recipient T cells and intrathymic progenitors that had survived conditioning.

This clonotype was found a few times. What this receptor recognizes is not known. No base quality information exists; no much larger clone differs at one position. The library was generated by PCR. TCRdb lists the instrument as Illumina HiSeq 2500. TCR library preparation used molecular barcoding, with unique molecular identifiers applied to normalize quantification of the TCRbeta repertoire. The public reads were reanalyzed by TCRdb: fastp trimming at Q25, MiXCR alignment, in-frame beta chains only. Every distinct CDR3 protein forms one entry, paired with its most common genes and DNA. The sample table holds 700,000 to 850,000 distinct CDR3 sequences, of which 16% were seen once. Clones ranked in the top ten supply around 5% of the sample. Per the germline V gene, SQVTM is the CDR1 and ANQGSEA is the CDR2. Relative to germline, V is missing 6 bases and J is missing 3 bases, with 11 bases of the junction outside any gene match. The CDR3 spans 14 residues, from the cysteine through the phenylalanine. Just CDR3 DNA is preserved here, 42 bases in frame from base 1.

The sample's treatment or condition, from its label and the paper: allogeneic hematopoietic cell transplantation with graft depleted of TCRalphabeta T cells and CD19 B cells. The children who served as transplant recipients had been given grafts of TCRalphabeta/CD19-depleted allogeneic hematopoietic cells. The sequence joins TRBV29-1 to TRBJ2-7; 7 middle bases align to TRBD1. The specimen was PBMCs, mostly from graft donor cells, collected 360 days after TCRalphabeta/CD19-depleted stem cell transplant. The sequence came from a male patient younger than 18 who had a stem cell transplant for acute lymphoblastic leukemia, so the T cells may come from the graft donor. For the CDR3, the sequence is CSVAAGTAYYEQYF. The DNA is TGCAGCGTAGCGGCCGGGACAGCATACTACGAGCAGTACTTC.